These 13 T cell receptor beta chains were sequenced from one sample in a study of blood T cell repertoires in COVID-19 (dated by TCRdb to 2018 to 2021). Preparation of the library involved the immunoSEQ multiplex PCR assay. The source is immuneACCESS, and TCRdb retained only in-frame sequences with V and J called. Part of the clones is not carried over; for the studies checked, unresolved V genes explain less than half of this, and the remainder is unexplained. The sample table contains some 64,000 clones; only one count was recorded for about two thirds of them. 4% to 5.5% of the sample lies in the top ten. The sample comprised peripheral blood. The source is a woman aged 65 to 85 with COVID-19, enrolled during active disease.

The chain joins TRBV4-2 to TRBJ2-7, with a tentative D call TRBD1 (6 bases). The CDR3 consists of 14 residues. Germline-derived CDR1 and CDR2 are LGHNA and YNFKEQ. Between the trimmed V and J ends, which lost 4 bases and 2 bases, there was a span of 12 bases. The CDR3 DNA follows: TGTGCCAGCAGCCTGGGACACGGGACCTACGAGCAGTACTTC. It encodes CASSLGHGTYEQYF.

The chain employs TRBV5-6 and TRBJ2-7; D is undetermined. The length of the CDR3 is 14 residues. Trimming took off 0 bases at V and 2 bases at J, with 9 bases between the two ends. CDR1 is SGHDT and CDR2 is YYEEEE in the germline V gene. In DNA, the CDR3 is TGTGCCAGCAGCTTGGGGGCCAGAACCTACGAGCAGTACTTC. Residues: CASSLGARTYEQYF.

V and J are TRBV27 and TRBJ1-1; TRBD1 aligns across 10 bases. The CDR3 totals 14 residues. CDR1 and CDR2 (germline): MNHEY, SMNVEV (reference sequence). After removal of 5 bases from V and 6 bases from J, the junction contained 6 bases not matched to a gene. CDR3 DNA sequence: TGTGCCAGCAGTCCGGGACAGGGGAGGGCTGAAGCTTTCTTT. Translation: CASSPGQGRAEAFF.

This clone was seen a handful of times. The chain couples TRBV20-1 to TRBJ1-1; D remains unclear. The CDR3 covers 12 residues. The germline V and J ends were trimmed by 3 bases and 3 bases, with 8 bases remaining between them. The germline V gene has CDR1 DFQATT and CDR2 SNEGSKA (reference sequence). The CDR3 DNA follows: TGCAGTGCTAGTCTCGGAGACACTGAAGCTTTCTTT. Its protein product is CSASLGDTEAFF.

This clone occurred a few times. This chain joins TRBV19 and TRBJ1-5; possibly TRBD1 for D (6 bases). V lost 7 bases, J lost 2 bases, and 15 bases lay in between. The CDR3 length is 15 residues. Germline V gene lookup returns CDR1 LNHDA and CDR2 SQIVND (reference sequence). CDR3 in DNA: TGTGCCAGTATGGGGGGGCGTGAAGGCAATCAGCCCCAGCATTTT. It is translated as CASMGGREGNQPQHF.

This chain links TRBV6-1 with TRBJ1-1; D gene unclear. Germline loops: CDR1 MNHNS, CDR2 SASEGT. The CDR3 totals 13 residues. V was clipped by 2 bases and J by 6 bases, with 10 bases between them. DNA of the CDR3: TGTGCCAGCAGTGAAAGGGTGGAGGCTGAAGCTTTCTTT. This encodes CASSERVEAEAFF.

The V gene is TRBV3-1 (or the pseudogene TRBV3-2), the J gene TRBJ1-2; 8 nucleotides align to TRBD1. Germline lookup yields CDR1 LGHDT and CDR2 YNNKEL (reference sequence). The CDR3 is 13 residues long. Losses at the gene ends were 8 bases for V and 2 bases for J; bases not matched to a gene: 4. The CDR3 reads CASSQGANYGYTF. The DNA of the CDR3 is TGTGCCAGCTCCCAGGGGGCCAACTATGGCTACACCTTC.

CDR3 amino acids: CASSLVGGYETQYF. The CDR3 DNA sequence: TGTGCCAGCAGCTTGGTCGGGGGATACGAGACCCAGTACTTC. This sequence joins TRBV5-4 and TRBJ2-5, with a weak D call TRBD2 (6 bases). Germline values: CDR1 SGHNT, CDR2 YYREEE (reference sequence). Trimming took 0 bases from V and 5 from J, leaving 11 bases between them. The CDR3 loop spans 14 amino acids. Full variable domain (remainder filled in from reference TRBV5-4 and TRBJ2-5): ETGVTQSPTHLIKTRGQQVTLRCSSQSGHNTVSWYQQALGQGPQFIFQYYREEENGRGNFPPRFSGLQFPNYSSELNVNALELDDSALYLCASSLVGGYETQYFGPGTRLLVL.

This clone was seen once. The chain combines TRBV29-1 with TRBJ2-1; 8 bases match TRBD1. V lost 6 bases to trimming and J lost 8 bases; unmatched junction nucleotides: 6. This CDR3 comprises 12 residues. Germline CDR1 and CDR2: SQVTM and ANQGSEA. For the CDR3, the DNA is TGCAGCGTCCAGGGACAGGCGGATGAGCAGTTCTTC. Translating it yields CSVQGQADEQFF.

This clone showed up just a few times. V usage is TRBV11-2 and J usage is TRBJ2-7; 9 bases map to TRBD1. Germline CDR1 SGHAT, CDR2 FQNNGV. The trim removed 4 bases at V and 1 base at J, leaving 11 bases unmatched. The CDR3 has 17 residues. CDR3 in DNA: TGTGCCAGCAGCTCAGGCCCCCGACAGGGGGTTTCCTACGAGCAGTACTTC. Translated, it gives CASSSGPRQGVSYEQYF. The variable domain in full, with the rest retrieved from reference TRBV11-2 and TRBJ2-7, is EAGVAQSPRYKIIEKRQSVAFWCNPISGHATLYWYQQILGQGPKLLIQFQNNGVVDDSQLPKDRFSAERLKGVDSTLKIQPAKLEDSAVYLCASSSGPRQGVSYEQYFGPGTRLTVT.

The chain recombines TRBV9 with TRBJ2-3, with TRBD1 matching 7 bases. CDR1 and CDR2 from the germline V gene are SGDLS and YYNGEE. Trimming removed 4 bases from V and 4 bases from J; junction bases left unmatched: 6. This CDR3 contains 14 residues. DNA for the CDR3: TGTGCCAGCAGCCCAAGACAGGGCCCAGATACGCAGTATTTT. Protein: CASSPRQGPDTQYF.

V gene TRBV5-1 combines with J gene TRBJ1-2; a possible D gene is TRBD1 (5 bases). Looked up from germline, CDR1 is SGHRS and CDR2 is YFSETQ. Trimming took 1 base from V and 2 from J, leaving 9 bases between them. This CDR3 has 14 residues. DNA of the CDR3: TGCGCCAGCAGCTTGACTCAGGGAAACTATGGCTACACCTTC. It specifies CASSLTQGNYGYTF.

The chain is built from TRBV18 and TRBJ2-1; D is perhaps TRBD2 (6 bases). The germline V and J ends were trimmed by 3 bases and 4 bases, with 13 bases remaining between them. Germline V gene lookup returns CDR1 KGHSH and CDR2 LQKENI. The CDR3 has 15 amino acids. For the CDR3, the DNA is TGTGCCAGCTCACCCGTGGGAGGTTTATACAATGAGCAGTTCTTC. Translation: CASSPVGGLYNEQFF.